One sample yielded the 9 T cell receptor beta chains listed below, sequenced in a study of T cell responses to AZD1222 COVID-19 vaccine (dated by TCRdb to 2020 to 2023). The time point label, read with the paper, signifies: about 28 days (+/-7) after the second vaccine dose. The library was prepared using the immunoSEQ multiplex PCR assay. Drawn from immuneACCESS, this table holds only the in-frame rearrangements with V and J called that TCRdb kept. Clones are partly lost; checked studies trace under half to an unresolved V gene and leave the rest unexplained. In this sample the table shows 89,000 or so clones, roughly 90% of which occur a single time. The biggest ten clones account for less than 35% of the sample. This sample comprised peripheral blood, obtained 28 days after the second AZD1222 dose. These receptor sequences come from an adult who received the AZD1222 COVID-19 vaccine.

The CDR3 loop is CASSGRADEQFF. CDR3 nucleotides: TGTGCCAGTAGTGGGAGGGCCGATGAGCAGTTCTTC. J is TRBJ2-1 and V is TRBV19, with TRBD2 matching 7 bases. Germline V lookup: CDR1 LNHDA, CDR2 SQIVND (reference sequence). V trimming: 5 bases; J trimming: 8 bases; junction bases outside the gene matches: 3. The CDR3 length is 12 residues.

The V gene is TRBV6-6, the J gene TRBJ1-3; 10 bases agree with TRBD1. This CDR3 spans 16 amino acids. The germline CDR1 and CDR2 sequences are MNHNY and SVGAGI (reference sequence). V trimming: 5 bases; J trimming: 0 bases; junction bases outside the gene matches: 4. CDR3 sequence reads: CASSRQGASSGNTIYF. CDR3 sequence (DNA): TGTGCCAGCAGTCGACAGGGGGCCTCCTCTGGAAACACCATATATTTT.

V gene TRBV21-1 combines with J gene TRBJ1-3; the table's TRBD1 call for D was not verified on the DNA. TRBV21-1 is termed a pseudogene. The CDR3 is 13 amino acids. CDR3 residues: CAIYRGLGNTIYF. Written as DNA, the CDR3 is TGTGCCATATACAGGGGGTTGGGAAACACCATATATTTT.

The chain recombines TRBV18 with TRBJ2-7, with TRBD2 matching 10 bases. The CDR3 spans 17 residues. After removal of 4 bases from V and 0 bases from J, the junction contained 9 bases not matched to a gene. Germline lookup yields CDR1 KGHSH and CDR2 LQKENI. The CDR3 DNA reads TGTGCCAGCTCACTAAGAGGACTAGCGGACAGCTCCTACGAGCAGTACTTC. Amino acids: CASSLRGLADSSYEQYF.

The gene calls are TRBV5-1 and TRBJ1-5; D is unresolved. The CDR3 sequence is 14 residues long. Germline lookup yields CDR1 SGHRS and CDR2 YFSETQ. The V end lost 0 bases, the J end lost 4 bases, and 8 bases lay between the germline ends. The CDR3 DNA is TGCGCCAGCAGCTTGGGGCAGATTAATCAGCCCCAGCATTTT. Its translation is CASSLGQINQPQHF.

The rearrangement links TRBV7-2 to TRBJ2-7, with a tentative D call TRBD1 (5 bases). The CDR3 extends over 15 amino acids. Between the trimmed V and J ends, which lost 0 bases and 6 bases, there was a span of 15 bases. CDR1 and CDR2 (germline): SGHTA, FQGNSA. CDR3 sequence: CASSLALSRQGEQYF. The CDR3 nucleotides are TGTGCCAGCAGCTTAGCGCTAAGCCGGCAGGGCGAGCAGTACTTC.

The chain couples TRBV6-5 to TRBJ2-7; D is undetermined. The CDR3 length is 13 residues. Germline CDR1 is MNHEY and CDR2 is SVGAGI. V dropped 8 bases and J dropped 2 bases, with 13 bases sitting between them. CDR3: CASSDRATYEQYF. CDR3 DNA: TGTGCCAGCTCCGACCGCGCGACCTACGAGCAGTACTTC.

The gene calls are TRBV18 and TRBJ2-5; 8 positions agree with TRBD2. The germline gives CDR1 KGHSH, CDR2 LQKENI. The CDR3 sequence is 18 residues long. With V trimmed by 8 bases and J by 0 bases, 17 bases remained unmatched. The CDR3 coding sequence is TGTGCCAGCCAACGACCCCTTAGCGGGGACTTGTACCAAGAGACCCAGTACTTC. As protein: CASQRPLSGDLYQETQYF.

This clone occurred once. The chain joins TRBV5-1 to TRBJ1-1; D might be TRBD1 (6 bases). V lost 3 bases, J lost 3 bases, and 15 bases lay in between. The CDR3 loop spans 15 amino acids. CDR1 and CDR2 from the germline V gene are SGHRS and YFSETQ. CDR3: CASSSVTGRDTEAFF. The CDR3 DNA reads TGCGCCAGCAGCTCAGTCACAGGGAGGGACACTGAAGCTTTCTTT.